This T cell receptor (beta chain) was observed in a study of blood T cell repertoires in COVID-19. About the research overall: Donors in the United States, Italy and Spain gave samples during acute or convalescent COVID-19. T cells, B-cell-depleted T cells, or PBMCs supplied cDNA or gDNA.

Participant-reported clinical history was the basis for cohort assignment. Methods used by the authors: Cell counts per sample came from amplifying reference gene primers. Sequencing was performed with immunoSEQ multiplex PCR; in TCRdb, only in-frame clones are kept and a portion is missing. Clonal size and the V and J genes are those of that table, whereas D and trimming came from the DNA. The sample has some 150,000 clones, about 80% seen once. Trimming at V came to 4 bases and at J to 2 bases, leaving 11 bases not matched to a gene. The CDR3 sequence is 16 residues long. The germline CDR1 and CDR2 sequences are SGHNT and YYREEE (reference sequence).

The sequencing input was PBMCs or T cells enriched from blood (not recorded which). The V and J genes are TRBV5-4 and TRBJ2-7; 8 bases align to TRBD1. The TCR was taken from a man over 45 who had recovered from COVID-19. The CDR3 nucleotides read TGTGCCAGCAGCGGCACCTCAGGGGGCCAAGCCTACGAGCAGTACTTC. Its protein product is CASSGTSGGQAYEQYF.